Presented here are 17 T cell receptor beta chains from one specimen sequenced in a study of vaccination effects on CD4 cells after COVID-19. Antigens for these TCRs are unknown. Sequencing used immunoSEQ multiplex PCR; TCRdb keeps in-frame clones, though not all of them. The sample records about 72,000 clones, around 81% being singletons. With the ViraFEST assay, the study expanded antigen-specific CD4+ T cells using viral peptide pools, then sequenced them. Isolating CD4+ T cells followed 9 to 11 days of culture. Each participant was given two doses of one vaccine (BNT162b2 or mRNA-1273). Sequenced material: CD4+ T cells from PBMCs cultured with HCoV-229E spike peptides, taken after COVID-19 vaccination. The receptors were gathered from a human donor who received a COVID-19 vaccine.

The chain employs TRBV19 and TRBJ1-6, with TRBD1 identical over 7 bases. Looked up from germline, CDR1 is LNHDA and CDR2 is SQIVND (reference sequence). This CDR3 contains 15 residues. V dropped 3 bases and J dropped 6; count of bases not matched to a gene: 5. CDR3 protein: CASSIDRQGNSPLHF. In DNA form, the CDR3 reads TGTGCCAGTAGTATCGATCGACAGGGTAATTCACCCCTCCACTTT.

The CDR3 protein is CATSDEGFEAFF. DNA of the CDR3: TGTGCCACCAGTGATGAGGGGTTTGAAGCTTTCTTT. The rearrangement joins TRBV24-1 to TRBJ1-1, with a possible D match to TRBD1 (5 bases). The CDR3 length is 12 residues. V lost 3 bases to trimming and J lost 7 bases, with 8 bases between them. The germline CDR1 and CDR2 sequences are KGHDR and SFDVKD.

The chain combines TRBV6-5 with TRBJ1-1, with D possibly matching TRBD1 (5 bases). The V gene's germline CDR1 is MNHEY and CDR2 SVGAGI. This CDR3 is 13 amino acids long. Trimming removed 6 bases from V and 6 bases from J, with 14 bases in between. Here the CDR3 reads CASSPRDSPEAFF. Here the CDR3 DNA reads TGTGCCAGCAGCCCACGCGACAGTCCTGAAGCTTTCTTT.

The CDR3 DNA follows: TGTGCCAGCTCACTACGTCCGGGACCGACTAATGAAAAACTGTTTTTT. Translated, it gives CASSLRPGPTNEKLFF. V and J are TRBV18 and TRBJ1-4; TRBD1 might be the D (5 bases). The germline CDR1 and CDR2 sequences are KGHSH and LQKENI. The CDR3 is made up of 16 amino acids. V was clipped by 4 bases and J by 2 bases, with 14 bases between them.

The chain employs TRBV5-5 and TRBJ2-5; D gene uncertain. The V and J ends lost 5 bases and 0 bases respectively, with 14 bases between them. CDR3 length: 15 residues. Germline values: CDR1 SGHKS, CDR2 YYEKEE (reference sequence). In DNA form, the CDR3 reads TGTGCCAGCAGTCGTGGGTCCCCGGACCAAGAGACCCAGTACTTC. Translation gives CASSRGSPDQETQYF.

CDR3 in amino acids: CASSLSWAGEGEKLFF. Written as DNA, the CDR3 is TGTGCCAGCAGTTTATCGTGGGCAGGCGAGGGTGAAAAACTGTTTTTT. The chain is built from TRBV27 and TRBJ1-4; no reliable D call. V was cut by 0 bases and J by 7 bases, with 15 bases left in between. Germline values: CDR1 MNHEY, CDR2 SMNVEV (reference sequence). The CDR3 is 16 amino acids.

This sequence joins TRBV28 and TRBJ1-3; D remains unclear. The V gene lost 6 bases and the J gene lost 1 base, with 7 bases spanning the gap. CDR3 length equals 13 residues. Germline CDR1 and CDR2: MDHEN and SYDVKM. This CDR3 is CASRTRSGNTIYF. CDR3 bases: TGTGCCAGCAGGACTCGATCTGGAAACACCATATATTTT.

The CDR3 sequence is CASSLDGAGYEQYV. The CDR3 DNA reads TGTGCCAGCAGCTTAGATGGGGCCGGCTACGAGCAGTACGTC. The chain combines TRBV7-9 with TRBJ2-7; the D gene is possibly TRBD1 (5 bases). Germline V gene data show CDR1 as SEHNR and CDR2 as FQNEAQ (reference sequence). V was cut by 1 base and J by 3 bases, with 10 bases left in between. The CDR3 sequence is 14 residues long.

This sequence joins TRBV6-2 or TRBV6-3 and TRBJ1-5; TRBD1 matches at 7 bases. The CDR3 runs to 15 residues. With V trimmed by 2 bases and J by 1 base, 2 bases remained unmatched. Germline V gene lookup returns CDR1 MNHEY and CDR2 SVGEGT. The DNA of the CDR3 is TGTGCCAGCAGTTACGTGGGACAGAGCAATCAGCCCCAGCATTTT. The encoded protein is CASSYVGQSNQPQHF.

The J gene is TRBJ2-1, the V gene TRBV28; 7 bases fit TRBD1. Germline trimming cut 4 bases from V and 4 bases from J; bases unmatched to any gene: 16. Germline loops: CDR1 MDHEN, CDR2 SYDVKM. This CDR3 region has 18 residues. CDR3 sequence: CASSSGGPGHTKYNEQFF. The DNA for the CDR3 is TGTGCCAGCAGTTCAGGGGGTCCGGGACACACTAAGTACAATGAGCAGTTCTTC.

The V and J genes are TRBV14 and TRBJ2-5; D is unresolved. This CDR3 spans 13 amino acids. The germline V and J ends were trimmed by 3 bases and 4 bases, with 9 bases remaining between them. Per the germline V gene, CDR1 is SGHDN and CDR2 is FVKESK. The CDR3 nucleotides are TGTGCCAGCAGCCACGGTCAGCCAGAGACCCAGTACTTC. This encodes CASSHGQPETQYF.

The rearrangement links TRBV6-6 to TRBJ1-1; a possible D gene is TRBD1 (6 bases). With 7 bases removed from V and 8 bases from J, the gap between germline ends came to 23 bases. Germline CDR1 and CDR2: MNHNY and SVGAGI (reference sequence). The CDR3 covers 15 residues. For the CDR3, the DNA is TGTGCCAGCATCGAAAGAGGGGGGCGAGCCTTAGAAGCTTTCTTT. Translating gives CASIERGGRALEAFF.

This rearrangement joins TRBV10-2 to TRBJ2-1; weak D call: TRBD2 (5 bases). This CDR3 comprises 11 residues. Trimming removed 4 bases from V and 9 bases from J, with 7 bases in between. Germline V gene data show CDR1 as WSHSY and CDR2 as SAAADI. CDR3 sequence reads: CASSGGSEQFF. CDR3 DNA sequence: TGCGCCAGCAGTGGCGGGTCTGAGCAGTTCTTC.

The chain recombines TRBV2 with TRBJ1-2; D is possibly TRBD1 (6 bases). CDR3 length: 11 amino acids. Germline lookup yields CDR1 SNHLY and CDR2 FYNNEI. Trimming cost V 7 bases and J 8 bases, with 11 bases left between them. The chain's CDR3 is CASTQGRGYTF. The CDR3 coding sequence is TGTGCCAGCACACAGGGCAGGGGCTACACCTTC.

V and J are TRBV5-8 and TRBJ1-2; TRBD1 matches at 9 bases. V was clipped by 4 bases and J by 7 bases; unmatched bases: 8. Per germline, CDR1 SGHTS and CDR2 YDEGEE. The length of the CDR3 is 14 residues. CDR3 amino acids: CASSPRDRESGYTF. The CDR3 nucleotides read TGTGCCAGCAGCCCTAGGGACAGGGAAAGTGGCTACACCTTC.

The chain carries TRBV24-1 and TRBJ2-7; 7 bases map to TRBD2. V lost 4 bases and J lost 5; bases outside the gene matches: 10. There are 15 residues in the CDR3. Per germline, CDR1 KGHDR and CDR2 SFDVKD. The DNA for the CDR3 is TGTGCCACCAGTGACCCCGGGAGGATCGCCCACGAGCAGTACGTC. It encodes CATSDPGRIAHEQYV.

The J gene is TRBJ1-6, the V gene TRBV7-2, with TRBD1 matching 9 bases. The germline CDR1 and CDR2 sequences are SGHTA and FQGNSA. With 6 bases clipped from V and 7 bases from J, the junction kept 4 bases outside the gene matches. The CDR3 loop spans 14 amino acids. The CDR3 spells CASSSTGGNSPLHF. The CDR3 DNA sequence: TGTGCCAGCAGTTCAACAGGGGGCAATTCACCCCTCCACTTT.